The 22 T cell receptor beta chains presented below share a single source sample, sequenced in a study of human T cells and chemical hapten exposure. Time point defined: patch test 1, 2 weeks after DPC sensitization. Specified treatment: therapeutic diphenylcyclopropenone sensitization with weekly scalp DPC. MiXCR, run by TCRdb on the RACE reads, gives a single entry per CDR3 protein. The top ten clones hold roughly 3.6% of a sample with 65,000 to 95,000 distinct CDR3 sequences, 10% to 15% of them seen once. The sequencing used whole blood, collected in connection with sensitization to the hapten diphenylcyclopropenone (DPC). These receptors came from a woman aged 55-69 years with alopecia areata. Some clones in this sample may be carry-over from other donors' samples.

This clonotype has a handful of counts. The V call is TRBV11-2, the J call TRBJ2-7; 10 bases fit TRBD2. Looked up from germline, CDR1 is SGHAT and CDR2 is FQNNGV. After removal of 6 bases from V and 1 base from J, the junction contained 6 bases not matched to a gene. CDR3 length: 15 amino acids. CDR3 loop: CASRLPGLASYEQYF. The CDR3 nucleotides read TGTGCCAGCAGATTACCGGGACTAGCGTCCTACGAGCAGTACTTC.

This clonotype was recorded a few times. V usage is TRBV12-3 or TRBV12-4 and J usage is TRBJ2-7; either TRBD1 or TRBD2 may supply D (6 bases each). This CDR3 has 14 amino acids. The germline V and J ends were trimmed by 6 bases and 4 bases, with 16 bases remaining between them. DNA of the CDR3: TGTGCCAGCAGCCCGAGGGGGGTTCTTTACGAGCAGTACTTC. The encoded protein is CASSPRGVLYEQYF.

The sample holds many counts of this clonotype. The J gene is TRBJ2-7, the V gene TRBV11-2; D is unresolved. The CDR3 sequence is 12 residues long. With 5 bases removed from V and 6 bases from J, the gap between germline ends came to 11 bases. Germline CDR1 reads SGHAT; CDR2 reads FQNNGV. The CDR3 here is CASSPTSAEQYF. For the CDR3, the DNA is TGTGCCAGCAGCCCCACCAGTGCCGAGCAGTACTTC.

The V call is TRBV7-2, the J call TRBJ2-5; no clear D. Trimming stripped 4 bases from V and 5 bases from J, with 11 bases between. The CDR3 is 13 amino acids. Germline CDR1 and CDR2: SGHTA and FQGNSA. The CDR3 protein is CASSSIFLETQYF. The DNA of the CDR3 is TGTGCCAGCAGCTCGATCTTTTTGGAGACCCAGTACTTC. Drawing the rest from reference TRBV7-2 and TRBJ2-5, the complete variable domain is GAGVSQSPSNKVTEKGKDVELRCDPISGHTALYWYRQSLGQGLEFLIYFQGNSAPDKSGLPSDRFSAERTGGSVSTLTIQRTQQEDSAVYLCASSSIFLETQYFGPGTRLLVL.

This clonotype was seen at least ten times. The chain uses TRBV7-2 and TRBJ1-1, with D unresolved. CDR3 size: 11 residues. Germline CDR1 SGHTA, CDR2 FQGNSA. Trimming cost V 3 bases and J 7 bases, with 6 bases left between them. For the CDR3, the DNA is TGTGCCAGCAGCTTCCTTTATGAAGCTTTCTTT. Residues: CASSFLYEAFF. Full variable domain (missing parts from reference TRBV7-2 and TRBJ1-1): GAGVSQSPSNKVTEKGKDVELRCDPISGHTALYWYRQSLGQGLEFLIYFQGNSAPDKSGLPSDRFSAERTGGSVSTLTIQRTQQEDSAVYLCASSFLYEAFFGQGTRLTVV.

This clonotype was seen many times. The chain employs TRBV19 and TRBJ2-7; D ambiguous. Germline V gene lookup returns CDR1 LNHDA and CDR2 SQIVND (reference sequence). The V end lost 3 bases, the J end lost 0 bases, and 9 bases lay between the germline ends. The CDR3 has 14 amino acids. The CDR3 DNA follows: TGTGCCAGTAGTATTTTTATGAACTCCTACGAGCAGTACTTC. This gives the protein CASSIFMNSYEQYF.

This clonotype showed up many times. The V gene is TRBV7-2, the J gene TRBJ1-2; D is undetermined. Germline values: CDR1 SGHTA, CDR2 FQGNSA. The CDR3 covers 20 residues. Trimming pared 2 bases from V and 5 bases from J, leaving 30 bases between. Here the CDR3 DNA reads TGTGCCAGCAGCTTAACTATTTCGGTCGGTAGTGACGGGGTTGGTTATGGCTACACCTTC. This translates into CASSLTISVGSDGVGYGYTF.

In its sample, this clonotype was seen a few times. The J gene is TRBJ1-4, the V gene TRBV29-1; weak D call: TRBD1 (6 bases). CDR3 length equals 14 residues. Trimming shortened V by 0 bases and J by 12 bases, and 17 bases separated the two germline ends. Germline V lookup: CDR1 SQVTM, CDR2 ANQGSEA. Here the CDR3 reads CSVEDLRGRKELFF. In nucleotides, the CDR3 is TGCAGCGTTGAAGACCTCAGGGGCCGAAAAGAACTGTTTTTT.

Many counts were recorded for this clonotype. This chain links TRBV6-5 with TRBJ1-2, with D perhaps matching TRBD1 (5 bases). This CDR3 is 15 amino acids long. Germline V gives CDR1 MNHEY, CDR2 SVGAGI. Trimming took off 6 bases at V and 0 bases at J, with 14 bases between the two ends. The CDR3 loop is CASRPTGVSNYGYTF. The CDR3 bases are TGTGCCAGCAGACCCACGGGGGTGTCTAACTATGGCTACACCTTC.

This clonotype was detected many times. The chain recombines TRBV27 with TRBJ1-5; D perhaps matches TRBD1 (6 bases). This CDR3 has 13 amino acids. Germline CDR1 reads MNHEY; CDR2 reads SMNVEV (reference sequence). Deletions cut 5 bases from V and 4 bases from J, with 9 bases between. Here the CDR3 DNA reads TGTGCCAGCAGTCGGGGGCTGAATCAGCCCCAGCATTTT. Its protein product is CASSRGLNQPQHF.

Here the CDR3 DNA reads TGTGCCAGCAGGGGGGACATCTACACCGGGGAGCTGTTTTTT. Protein: CASRGDIYTGELFF. This sequence joins TRBV12-3 or TRBV12-4 and TRBJ2-2; perhaps TRBD1 as D (6 bases). This CDR3 is 14 amino acids long. V was pared by 6 bases and J by 3 bases, with 11 bases between.

This clonotype has a count of ten or more. V and J are TRBV14 and TRBJ2-1; D is unclear. CDR3 size: 13 residues. The V and J ends lost 6 bases and 7 bases respectively, with 13 bases between them. Germline V lookup: CDR1 SGHDN, CDR2 FVKESK. The CDR3 reads CASRLGSSNEQFF. The CDR3 DNA reads as TGTGCCAGCAGATTGGGTTCCTCAAATGAGCAGTTCTTC.

The chain uses TRBV9 and TRBJ1-1; D unresolved. The V and J ends lost 3 bases and 1 base respectively, with 16 bases between them. Germline V gives CDR1 SGDLS, CDR2 YYNGEE. The CDR3 is made up of 16 amino acids. The CDR3 protein is CASSASYSWENTEAFF. DNA of the CDR3: TGTGCCAGCAGCGCAAGCTACAGCTGGGAGAACACTGAAGCTTTCTTT.

In this sample, this clonotype turned up a few times. The CDR3 sequence: CASRGATEAFF. The CDR3 region has the DNA TGTGCCAGCCGGGGTGCCACTGAAGCTTTCTTT. This chain links TRBV2 with TRBJ1-1; no firm D call. Between the trimmed V and J ends, which lost 8 bases and 4 bases, there was a span of 8 bases. CDR1 is SNHLY, CDR2 FYNNEI, per germline. The CDR3 consists of 11 residues.

This clonotype was picked up a small number of times. The chain is built from TRBV29-1 and TRBJ1-5; no reliable D call. The CDR3 is 13 residues long. The V end was cut by 4 bases, the J end by 4 bases, with 11 bases between. Looked up from germline, CDR1 is SQVTM and CDR2 is ANQGSEA. Here the CDR3 reads CSVALQENQPQHF. In DNA form, the CDR3 reads TGCAGCGTTGCTCTTCAGGAGAATCAGCCCCAGCATTTT.

There are a few counts of this clonotype. The chain links TRBV29-1 to TRBJ2-2; the D gene is possibly TRBD1 (5 bases). The V end lost 1 base, the J end lost 7 bases, and 10 bases lay between the germline ends. CDR1 is SQVTM and CDR2 is ANQGSEA in the germline V gene. The CDR3 sequence is 13 residues long. The CDR3 protein is CSVEATGYGELFF. CDR3 nucleotides: TGCAGCGTTGAAGCTACAGGATACGGGGAGCTGTTTTTT.

The table lists this clonotype with many counts. The chain uses TRBV12-3 or TRBV12-4 and TRBJ1-2, with D unclear. The germline V and J ends were trimmed by 3 bases and 8 bases, with 10 bases remaining between them. CDR3 length equals 12 residues. CDR3 sequence: CASSFPPRGYTF. CDR3 coding DNA: TGTGCCAGCAGTTTTCCCCCCAGGGGCTACACCTTC.

This clonotype was recorded a few times. The chain uses TRBV24-1 and TRBJ1-2; 7 nucleotides line up with TRBD1. V was pared by 3 bases and J by 2 bases, with 2 bases of the junction left unmatched. Germline loops: CDR1 KGHDR, CDR2 SFDVKD. This CDR3 has 14 residues. The CDR3 protein is CATSDTGQNYGYTF. For the CDR3, the DNA is TGTGCCACCAGTGATACGGGACAGAACTATGGCTACACCTTC.

The gene calls are TRBV9 and TRBJ2-2; the match to TRBD2 covers 9 bases. The CDR3 is 17 amino acids. CDR1 SGDLS and CDR2 YYNGEE come from the germline V gene. Trimming cost V 0 bases and J 2 bases; bases outside gene matches: 5. The CDR3: CASSVGGLAINTGELFF. In DNA, the CDR3 is TGTGCCAGCAGCGTAGGTGGACTAGCGATAAACACCGGGGAGCTGTTTTTT. Full variable domain (missing parts from reference TRBV9 and TRBJ2-2): DSGVTQTPKHLITATGQRVTLRCSPRSGDLSVYWYQQSLDQGLQFLIQYYNGEERAKGNILERFSAQQFPDLHSELNLSSLELGDSALYFCASSVGGLAINTGELFFGEGSRLTVL.

There are a few counts of this clonotype. V usage is TRBV12-3 or TRBV12-4 and J usage is TRBJ2-4; TRBD2 aligns across 13 bases. J lost 8 bases, V lost 6 bases, and 10 bases had no gene match. The CDR3 runs 16 residues. In DNA form, the CDR3 reads TGTGCCAGCAGCTCACTAGCGGGGGGGACCTTGGACATTCAGTACTTC. Translation: CASSSLAGGTLDIQYF.

This clonotype was counted only a few times. The rearrangement uses TRBV7-9 and TRBJ2-5; 7 bases are shared with TRBD1. CDR3 length: 20 amino acids. Trimming took 5 bases from V and 2 from J; bases not matched to a gene: 23. CDR1 SEHNR and CDR2 FQNEAQ come from the germline V gene (reference sequence). The CDR3 DNA reads TGTGCCAGCAGCCCGCAACTCTATTACCGGGACAGCAAAACTCAAGAGACCCAGTACTTC. Its protein is CASSPQLYYRDSKTQETQYF.

The chain is built from TRBV5-1 and TRBJ2-6, with D unclear. The CDR3 length is 14 residues. CDR1 and CDR2 (germline): SGHRS, YFSETQ. Trimming removed 7 bases at V and 4 bases at J, with 12 bases between. The CDR3 nucleotides are TGCGCCAGCGCCCCCAACGTGGGGGCCAACGTCCTGACTTTC. This sequence encodes CASAPNVGANVLTF. The variable domain in full, completed from reference TRBV5-1 and TRBJ2-6, reads KAGVTQTPRYLIKTRGQQVTLSCSPISGHRSVSWYQQTPGQGLQFLFEYFSETQRNKGNFPGRFSGRQFSNSRSEMNVSTLELGDSALYLCASAPNVGANVLTFGAGSRLTVL.